The TCR beta chain under discussion was sequenced for a study of molecular identifiers for immune sequencing clone quantification. Regarding this clonotype: A much larger clone lies one base from this, so it may be a read error.

TCRdb analysed the PCR reads with MiXCR anew, one entry per CDR3 protein. The table lists about 100,000 distinct CDR3 sequences, roughly 23% of them singletons, with approximately 1.1% in the top ten. The CDR3 runs 13 residues. CDR1 is MNHEY and CDR2 is SVGEGT in the germline V gene. The sequence was collected from a human donor in good health. Some libraries in this study had Jurkat cell RNA spiked in. Source material: naive CD8+ T cells from blood, with Jurkat cell RNA spiked in. The subset was: FACS-sorted CD8+CD4-CCR7+CD45RA+ naive T cells. V gene TRBV6-2 or TRBV6-3 combines with J gene TRBJ1-1; D remains ambiguous. The CDR3 reads CASSYFVNTEALF. In DNA form, the CDR3 reads TGTGCCAGCAGTTACTTCGTGAACACTGAAGCTCTCTTT.